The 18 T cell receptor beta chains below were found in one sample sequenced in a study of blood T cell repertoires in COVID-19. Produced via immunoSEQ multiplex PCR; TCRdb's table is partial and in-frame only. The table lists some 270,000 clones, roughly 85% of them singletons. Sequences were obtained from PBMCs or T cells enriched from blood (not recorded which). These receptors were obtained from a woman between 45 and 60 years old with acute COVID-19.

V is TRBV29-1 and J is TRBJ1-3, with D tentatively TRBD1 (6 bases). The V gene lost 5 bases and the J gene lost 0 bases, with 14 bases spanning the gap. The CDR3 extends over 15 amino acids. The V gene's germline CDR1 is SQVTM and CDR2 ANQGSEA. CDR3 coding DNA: TGCAGCGTTCTAGGGGACACCAGCTCTGGAAACACCATATATTTT. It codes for CSVLGDTSSGNTIYF. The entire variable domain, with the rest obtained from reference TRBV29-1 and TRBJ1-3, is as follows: SAVISQKPSRDICQRGTSLTIQCQVDSQVTMMFWYRQQPGQSLTLIATANQGSEATYESGFVIDKFPISRPNLTFSTLTVSNMSPEDSSIYLCSVLGDTSSGNTIYFGEGSWLTVV.

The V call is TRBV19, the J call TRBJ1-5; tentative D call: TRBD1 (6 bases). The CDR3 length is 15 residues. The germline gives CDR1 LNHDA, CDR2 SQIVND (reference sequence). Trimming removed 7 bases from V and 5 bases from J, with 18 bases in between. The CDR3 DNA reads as TGTGCCAGTAAACCCCAGGGGATGACGGATCAGCCCCAGCATTTT. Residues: CASKPQGMTDQPQHF.

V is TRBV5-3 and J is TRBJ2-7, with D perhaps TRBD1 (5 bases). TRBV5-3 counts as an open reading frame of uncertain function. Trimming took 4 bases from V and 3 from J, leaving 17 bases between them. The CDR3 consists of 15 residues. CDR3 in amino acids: CARSPEEQGSYEQYF. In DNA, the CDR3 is TGTGCCAGAAGCCCCGAGGAGCAGGGAAGCTACGAGCAGTACTTC.

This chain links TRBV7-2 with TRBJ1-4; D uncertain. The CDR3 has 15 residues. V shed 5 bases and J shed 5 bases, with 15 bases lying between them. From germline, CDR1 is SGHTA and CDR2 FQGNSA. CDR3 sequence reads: CASSEEVVQNEKLFF. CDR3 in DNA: TGTGCCAGCAGCGAAGAGGTTGTGCAGAATGAAAAACTGTTTTTT.

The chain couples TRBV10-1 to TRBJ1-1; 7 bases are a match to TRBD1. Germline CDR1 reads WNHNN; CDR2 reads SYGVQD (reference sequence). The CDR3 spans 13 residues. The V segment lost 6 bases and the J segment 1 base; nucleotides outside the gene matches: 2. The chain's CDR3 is CASRQGSNTEAFF. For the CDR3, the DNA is TGCGCCAGCAGACAGGGGTCGAACACTGAAGCTTTCTTT.

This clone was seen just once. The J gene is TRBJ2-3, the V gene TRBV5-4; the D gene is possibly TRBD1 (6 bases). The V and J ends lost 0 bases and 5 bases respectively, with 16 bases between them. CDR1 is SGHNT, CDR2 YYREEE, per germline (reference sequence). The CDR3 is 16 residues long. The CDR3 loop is CASSLANRGSQDTQYF. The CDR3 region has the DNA TGTGCCAGCAGCTTGGCGAATAGGGGGAGCCAAGATACGCAGTATTTT.

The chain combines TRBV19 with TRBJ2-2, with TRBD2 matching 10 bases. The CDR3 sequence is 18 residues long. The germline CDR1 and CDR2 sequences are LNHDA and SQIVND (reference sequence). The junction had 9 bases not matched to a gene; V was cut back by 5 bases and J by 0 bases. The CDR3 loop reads CASSSEGGLATNTGELFF. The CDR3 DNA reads TGTGCCAGTAGTTCCGAGGGGGGACTAGCGACGAACACCGGGGAGCTGTTTTTT.

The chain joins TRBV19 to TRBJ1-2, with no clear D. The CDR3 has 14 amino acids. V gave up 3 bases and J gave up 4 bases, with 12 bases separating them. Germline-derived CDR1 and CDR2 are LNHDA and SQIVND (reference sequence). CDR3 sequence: CASSIGGNSYGYTF. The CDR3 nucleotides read TGTGCCAGTAGTATCGGCGGAAACTCCTATGGCTACACCTTC.

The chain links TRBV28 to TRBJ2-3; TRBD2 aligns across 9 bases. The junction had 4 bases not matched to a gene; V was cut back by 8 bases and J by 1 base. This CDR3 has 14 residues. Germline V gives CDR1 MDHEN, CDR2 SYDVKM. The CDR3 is CASGERGGTDTQYF. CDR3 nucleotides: TGTGCCAGCGGTGAGCGGGGGGGCACAGATACGCAGTATTTT.

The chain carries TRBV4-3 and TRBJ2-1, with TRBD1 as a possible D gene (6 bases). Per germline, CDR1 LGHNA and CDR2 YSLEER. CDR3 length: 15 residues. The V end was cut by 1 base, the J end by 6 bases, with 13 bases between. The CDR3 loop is CASSQGWDKGNEQFF. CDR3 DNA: TGCGCCAGCAGCCAAGGTTGGGACAAGGGCAATGAGCAGTTCTTC.

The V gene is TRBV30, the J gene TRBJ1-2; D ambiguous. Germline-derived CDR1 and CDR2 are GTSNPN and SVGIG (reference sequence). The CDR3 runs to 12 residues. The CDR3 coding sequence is TGTGCTAGGAGGGCAGAGAGGTATGGCTACACCTTC. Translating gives CARRAERYGYTF.

CDR3 DNA sequence: TGTGCCAGCAGCTTAGTCGGGACAGGCTCCTACAATGAGCAGTTCTTC. It translates to CASSLVGTGSYNEQFF. The chain carries TRBV7-8 and TRBJ2-1; TRBD1 matches at 8 bases. The junction had 2 bases not matched to a gene; V was cut back by 1 base and J by 0 bases. Germline V gives CDR1 SGHVS, CDR2 FQNEAQ. The CDR3 contains 16 residues.

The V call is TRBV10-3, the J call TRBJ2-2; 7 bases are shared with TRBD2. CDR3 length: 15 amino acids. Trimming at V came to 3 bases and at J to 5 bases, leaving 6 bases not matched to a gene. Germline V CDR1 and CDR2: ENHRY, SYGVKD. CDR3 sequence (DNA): TGTGCCATCAGTGAAGAGCGGGGAGGGACCGGGGAGCTGTTTTTT. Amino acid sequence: CAISEERGGTGELFF.

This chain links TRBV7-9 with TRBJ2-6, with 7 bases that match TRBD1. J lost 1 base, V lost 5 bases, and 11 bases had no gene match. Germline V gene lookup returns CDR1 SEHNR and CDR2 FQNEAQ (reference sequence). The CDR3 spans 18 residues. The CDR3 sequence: CASSPAQGVKSGANVLTF. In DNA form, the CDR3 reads TGTGCCAGCAGCCCCGCGCAGGGGGTAAAGTCTGGGGCCAACGTCCTGACTTTC.

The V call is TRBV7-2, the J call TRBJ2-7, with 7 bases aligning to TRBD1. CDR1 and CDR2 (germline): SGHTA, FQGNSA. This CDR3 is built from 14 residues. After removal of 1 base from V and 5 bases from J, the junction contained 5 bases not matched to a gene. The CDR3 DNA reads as TGTGCCAGCAGCTTAGAGAGGGACAGCGACGAGCAGTACTTC. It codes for CASSLERDSDEQYF.

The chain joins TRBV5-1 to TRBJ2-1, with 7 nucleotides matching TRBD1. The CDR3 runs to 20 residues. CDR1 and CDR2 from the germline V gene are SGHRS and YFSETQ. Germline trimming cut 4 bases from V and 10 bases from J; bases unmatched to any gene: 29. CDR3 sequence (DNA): TGCGCCAGCAGCCCCTCGACAGGGCACCGAATTAATCCCGGTTGGATGGAGCAGTTCTTC. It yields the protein CASSPSTGHRINPGWMEQFF.

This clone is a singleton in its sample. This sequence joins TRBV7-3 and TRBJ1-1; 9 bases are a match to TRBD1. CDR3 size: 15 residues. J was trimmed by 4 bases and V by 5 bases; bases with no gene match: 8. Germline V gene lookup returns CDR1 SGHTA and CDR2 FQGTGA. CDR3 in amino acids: CASSPQGAQGTEAFF. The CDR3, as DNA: TGTGCCAGCAGCCCACAGGGGGCGCAGGGCACTGAAGCTTTCTTT.

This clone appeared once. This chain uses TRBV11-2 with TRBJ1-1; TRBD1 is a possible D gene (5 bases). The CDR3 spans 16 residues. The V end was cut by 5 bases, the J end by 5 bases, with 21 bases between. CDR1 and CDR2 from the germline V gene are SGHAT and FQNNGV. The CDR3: CASSGGPAGRKTEAFF. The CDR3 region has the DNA TGTGCCAGCAGCGGCGGCCCGGCAGGGAGGAAAACTGAAGCTTTCTTT.